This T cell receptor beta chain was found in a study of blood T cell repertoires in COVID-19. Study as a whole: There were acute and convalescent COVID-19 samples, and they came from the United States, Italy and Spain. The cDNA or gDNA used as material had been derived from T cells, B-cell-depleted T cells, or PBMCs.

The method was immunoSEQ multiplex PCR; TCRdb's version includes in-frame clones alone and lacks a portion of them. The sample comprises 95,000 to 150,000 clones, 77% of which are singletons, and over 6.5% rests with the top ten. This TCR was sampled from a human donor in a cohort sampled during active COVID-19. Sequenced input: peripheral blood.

The DNA of the CDR3 is TGTGCCTGGTCCTTACTGGAGAGGAACACTGAAGCTTTCTTT. It encodes CAWSLLERNTEAFF. This chain joins TRBV30 and TRBJ1-1; D not resolved. The germline CDR1 and CDR2 sequences are GTSNPN and SVGIG (reference sequence). Trimming stripped 5 bases from V and 1 base from J, with 14 bases between. This CDR3 is built from 14 residues. The complete variable domain, with remaining parts taken from reference TRBV30 and TRBJ1-1, reads SQTIHQWPATLVQPVGSPLSLECTVEGTSNPNLYWYRQAAGRGLQLLFYSVGIGQISSEVPQNLSASRPQDRQFILSSKKLLLSDSGFYLCAWSLLERNTEAFFGQGTRLTVV.